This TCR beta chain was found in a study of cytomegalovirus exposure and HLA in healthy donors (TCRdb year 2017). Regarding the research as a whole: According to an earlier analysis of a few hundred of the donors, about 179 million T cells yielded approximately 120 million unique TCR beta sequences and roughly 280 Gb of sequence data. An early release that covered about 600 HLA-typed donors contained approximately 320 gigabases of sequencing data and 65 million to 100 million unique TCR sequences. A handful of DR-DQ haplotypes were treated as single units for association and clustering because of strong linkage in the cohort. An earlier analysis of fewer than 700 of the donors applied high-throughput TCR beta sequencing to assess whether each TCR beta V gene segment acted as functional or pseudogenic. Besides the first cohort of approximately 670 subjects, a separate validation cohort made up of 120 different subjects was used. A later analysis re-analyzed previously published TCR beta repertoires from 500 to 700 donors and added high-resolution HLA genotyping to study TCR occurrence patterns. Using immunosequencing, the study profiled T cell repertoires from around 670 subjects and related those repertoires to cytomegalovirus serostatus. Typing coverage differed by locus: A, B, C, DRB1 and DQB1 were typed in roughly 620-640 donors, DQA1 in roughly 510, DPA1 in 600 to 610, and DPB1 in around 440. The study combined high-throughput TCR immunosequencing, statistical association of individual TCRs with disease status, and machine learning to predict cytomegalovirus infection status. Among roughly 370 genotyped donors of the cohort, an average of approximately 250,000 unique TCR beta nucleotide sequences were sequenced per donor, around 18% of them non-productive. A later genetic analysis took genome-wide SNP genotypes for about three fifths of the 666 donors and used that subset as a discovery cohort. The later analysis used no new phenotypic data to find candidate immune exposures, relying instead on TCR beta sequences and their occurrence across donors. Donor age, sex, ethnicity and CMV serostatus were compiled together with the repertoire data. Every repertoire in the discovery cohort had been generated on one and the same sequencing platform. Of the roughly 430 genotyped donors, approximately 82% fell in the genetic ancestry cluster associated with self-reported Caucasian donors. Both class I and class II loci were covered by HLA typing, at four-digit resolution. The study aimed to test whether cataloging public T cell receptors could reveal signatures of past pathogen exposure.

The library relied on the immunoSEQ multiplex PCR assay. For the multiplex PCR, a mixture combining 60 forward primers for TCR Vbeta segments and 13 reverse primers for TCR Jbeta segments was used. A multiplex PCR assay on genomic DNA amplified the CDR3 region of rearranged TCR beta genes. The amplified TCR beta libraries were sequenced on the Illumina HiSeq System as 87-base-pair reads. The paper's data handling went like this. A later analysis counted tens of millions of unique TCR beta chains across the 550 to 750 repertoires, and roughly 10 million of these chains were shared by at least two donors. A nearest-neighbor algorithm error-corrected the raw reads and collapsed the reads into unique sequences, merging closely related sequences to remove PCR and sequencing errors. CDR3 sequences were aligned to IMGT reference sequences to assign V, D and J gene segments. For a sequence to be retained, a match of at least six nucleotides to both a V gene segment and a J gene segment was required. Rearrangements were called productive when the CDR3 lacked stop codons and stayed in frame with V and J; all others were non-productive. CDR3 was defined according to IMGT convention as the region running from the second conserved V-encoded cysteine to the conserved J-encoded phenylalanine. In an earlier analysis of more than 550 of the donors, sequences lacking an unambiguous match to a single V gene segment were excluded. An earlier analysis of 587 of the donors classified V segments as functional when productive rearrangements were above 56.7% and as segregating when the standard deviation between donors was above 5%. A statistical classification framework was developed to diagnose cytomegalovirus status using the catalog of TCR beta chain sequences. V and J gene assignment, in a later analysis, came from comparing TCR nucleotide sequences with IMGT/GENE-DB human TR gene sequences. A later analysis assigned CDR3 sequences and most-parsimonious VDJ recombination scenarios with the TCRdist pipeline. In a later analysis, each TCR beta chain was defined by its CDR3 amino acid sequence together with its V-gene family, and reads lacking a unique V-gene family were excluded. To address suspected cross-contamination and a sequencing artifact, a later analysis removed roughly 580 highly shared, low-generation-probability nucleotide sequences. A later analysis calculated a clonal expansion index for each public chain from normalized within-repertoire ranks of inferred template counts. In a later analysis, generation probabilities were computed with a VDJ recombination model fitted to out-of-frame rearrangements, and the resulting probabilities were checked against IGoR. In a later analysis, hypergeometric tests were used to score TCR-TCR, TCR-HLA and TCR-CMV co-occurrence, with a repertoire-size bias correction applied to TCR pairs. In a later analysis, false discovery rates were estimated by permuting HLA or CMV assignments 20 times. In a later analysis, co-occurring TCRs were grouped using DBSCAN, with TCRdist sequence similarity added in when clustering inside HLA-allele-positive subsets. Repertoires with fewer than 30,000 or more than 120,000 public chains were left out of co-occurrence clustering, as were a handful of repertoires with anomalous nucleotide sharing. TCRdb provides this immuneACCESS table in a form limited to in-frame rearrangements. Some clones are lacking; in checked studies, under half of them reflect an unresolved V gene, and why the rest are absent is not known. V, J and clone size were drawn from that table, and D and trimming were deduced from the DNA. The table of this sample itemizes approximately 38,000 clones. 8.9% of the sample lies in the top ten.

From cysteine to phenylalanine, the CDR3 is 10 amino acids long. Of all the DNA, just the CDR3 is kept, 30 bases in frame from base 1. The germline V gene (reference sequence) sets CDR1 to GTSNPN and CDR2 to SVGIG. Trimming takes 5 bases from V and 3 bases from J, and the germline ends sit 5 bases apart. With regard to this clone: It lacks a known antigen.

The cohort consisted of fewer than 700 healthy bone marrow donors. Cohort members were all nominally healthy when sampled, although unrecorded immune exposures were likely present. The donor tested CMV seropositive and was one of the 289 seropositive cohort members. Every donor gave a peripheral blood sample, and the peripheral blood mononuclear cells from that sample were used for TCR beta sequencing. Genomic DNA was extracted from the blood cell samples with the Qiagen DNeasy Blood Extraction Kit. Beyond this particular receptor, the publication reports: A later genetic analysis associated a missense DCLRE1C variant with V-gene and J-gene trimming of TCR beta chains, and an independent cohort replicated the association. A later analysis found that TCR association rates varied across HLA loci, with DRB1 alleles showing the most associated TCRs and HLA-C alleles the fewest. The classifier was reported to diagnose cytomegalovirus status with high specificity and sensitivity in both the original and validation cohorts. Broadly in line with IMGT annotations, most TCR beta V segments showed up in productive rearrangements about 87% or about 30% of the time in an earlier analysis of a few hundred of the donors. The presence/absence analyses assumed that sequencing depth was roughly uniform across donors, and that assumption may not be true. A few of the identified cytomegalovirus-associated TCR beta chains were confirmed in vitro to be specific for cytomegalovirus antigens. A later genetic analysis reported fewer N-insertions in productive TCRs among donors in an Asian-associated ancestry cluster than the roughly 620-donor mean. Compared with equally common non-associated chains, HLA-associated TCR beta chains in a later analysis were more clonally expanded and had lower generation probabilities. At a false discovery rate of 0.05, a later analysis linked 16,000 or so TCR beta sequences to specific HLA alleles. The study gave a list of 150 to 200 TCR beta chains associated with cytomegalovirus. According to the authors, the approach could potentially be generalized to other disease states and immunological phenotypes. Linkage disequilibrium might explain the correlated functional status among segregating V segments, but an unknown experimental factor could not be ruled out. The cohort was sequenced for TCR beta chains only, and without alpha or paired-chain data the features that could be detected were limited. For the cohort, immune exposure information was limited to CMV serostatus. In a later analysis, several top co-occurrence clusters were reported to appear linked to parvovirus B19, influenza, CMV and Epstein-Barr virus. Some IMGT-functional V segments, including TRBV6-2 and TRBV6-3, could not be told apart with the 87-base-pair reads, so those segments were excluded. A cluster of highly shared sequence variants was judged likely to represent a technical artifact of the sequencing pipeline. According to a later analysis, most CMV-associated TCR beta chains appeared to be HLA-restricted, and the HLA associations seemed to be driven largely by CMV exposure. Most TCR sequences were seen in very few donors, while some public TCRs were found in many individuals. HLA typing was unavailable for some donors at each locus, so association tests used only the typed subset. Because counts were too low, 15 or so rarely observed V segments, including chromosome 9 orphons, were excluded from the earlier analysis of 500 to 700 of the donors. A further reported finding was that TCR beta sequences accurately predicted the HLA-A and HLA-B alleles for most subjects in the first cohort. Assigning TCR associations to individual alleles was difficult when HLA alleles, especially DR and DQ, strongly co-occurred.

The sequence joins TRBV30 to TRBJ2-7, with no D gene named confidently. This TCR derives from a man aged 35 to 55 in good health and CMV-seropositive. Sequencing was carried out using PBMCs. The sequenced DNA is TGTGCCTGGGGCTTCTACGAGCAGTACTTC. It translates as CAWGFYEQYF.